This TCR beta chain was found in a study of blood T cell repertoires in COVID-19. For the study at large: The origin of the acute and convalescent COVID-19 samples was the United States, Italy and Spain.

In this sample, this clone turned up once. Germline CDR1 and CDR2: SGHVS and FQNEAQ. V was clipped by 5 bases and J by 4 bases; unmatched bases: 19. CDR3 length: 19 amino acids. TCRdb's copy holds only in-frame clones and misses some; the assay was immunoSEQ multiplex PCR. The top ten clones hold approximately 2% of a sample with around 290,000 clones, 88% of them seen once. The sequenced sample was PBMCs or T cells enriched from blood (not recorded which). The clonotype was recovered from a woman aged 60 to 75 in a cohort exposed to, infected with or recovered from COVID-19 (not recorded which). The genes are TRBV7-8 and TRBJ2-5, with 10 nucleotides matching TRBD2. Here the CDR3 DNA reads TGTGCCAGCAGCCGACCCCTTCTAGCGGGAGTAGAAGGGGGAGAGACCCAGTACTTC. Its translation is CASSRPLLAGVEGGETQYF.